One T cell receptor (beta chain) is described in this entry. This clone was counted only a few times. Its antigen is not yet known. No base-level quality is on record; no much larger clone is a single base apart. The sample belongs to a study of cytomegalovirus exposure and HLA in healthy donors (dated by TCRdb to 2016 to 2017). As for the study more broadly: In an earlier analysis of roughly 500 of the donors, 276 Gb of sequence data and about 110 million unique TCR beta sequences from 150 million to 200 million T cells were reported. In a later analysis, previously published TCR beta repertoires from several hundred donors were re-analyzed and high-resolution HLA genotyping was added so that TCR occurrence patterns could be studied. HLA typing covered class I and class II loci at four-digit resolution. In a later genetic analysis, genome-wide SNP genotypes for about 55% of the roughly 670 donors were used, and that subset was treated as a discovery cohort. To predict cytomegalovirus infection status, the study brought together high-throughput TCR immunosequencing, statistical association of individual TCRs with disease status, and machine learning. The study used immunosequencing to profile the T cell repertoires of 666 subjects and linked those repertoires to cytomegalovirus serostatus. Of the 300 to 450 genotyped donors, approximately 81% were placed in the genetic ancestry cluster associated with self-reported Caucasian donors. Across 398 genotyped donors of the cohort, an average of about 240,000 unique TCR beta nucleotide sequences per donor were sequenced, and 15% to 20% of those sequences were non-productive. Donor age, sex, ethnicity and CMV serostatus were collected together with the repertoire data. The aim of the study was to test whether cataloging public T cell receptors could identify signatures of past pathogen exposure. Roughly 5 DR-DQ haplotypes were handled as single units for association and clustering, since linkage in the cohort was strong. An early release that covered around 590 HLA-typed donors contained about 300 gigabases of sequencing data and 80 million or so unique TCR sequences. Every repertoire in the discovery cohort had been generated on one and the same sequencing platform. In addition to the first cohort of 650 to 800 subjects, a separate validation cohort of under 150 different subjects was used. An earlier analysis of 500 to 750 of the donors applied high-throughput TCR beta sequencing to assess whether each TCR beta V gene segment acted as functional or pseudogenic. The number of donors typed differed by locus, with roughly 620-630 for A, B, C, DRB1 and DQB1, 522 for DQA1, 606 for DPA1, and around 460 for DPB1. The later analysis used no new phenotypic data to find candidate immune exposures, relying instead on TCR beta sequences and their occurrence across donors. Beyond this particular receptor, the publication reports: Roughly uniform sequencing depth across donors was assumed in presence/absence analyses, although this assumption may not hold. An earlier analysis of approximately 570 of the donors showed that most TCR beta V segments appeared in productive rearrangements either about 87% or about 30% of the time, which broadly matched IMGT annotations. A cluster of highly shared sequence variants was judged likely to be a technical artifact of the sequencing pipeline. This cohort had only TCR beta chains sequenced, and the lack of alpha or paired-chain data limited which features could be detected. A further reported finding was that TCR beta sequences accurately predicted the HLA-A and HLA-B alleles for most subjects in the first cohort. The authors suggested that the approach could potentially be generalized to other disease states and immunological phenotypes. In vitro tests confirmed that a few of the cytomegalovirus-associated TCR beta chains recognize cytomegalovirus antigens. The only immune exposure information available for the cohort was CMV serostatus. In a later analysis, HLA-associated TCR beta chains were found to be more clonally expanded and to have lower generation probabilities than equally common non-associated chains. Across donors, most TCR sequences were observed very rarely, whereas some public TCRs were present in many individuals. When HLA alleles, especially DR and DQ, strongly co-occurred, TCR associations were difficult to assign to individual alleles. A later genetic analysis associated a missense DCLRE1C variant with V-gene and J-gene trimming of TCR beta chains, and an independent cohort replicated the association. A later genetic analysis reported fewer N-insertions in productive TCRs among donors in an Asian-associated ancestry cluster than the 666-donor mean. In a later analysis, TCR association rates were found to vary across HLA loci, with the most associated TCRs seen for DRB1 alleles and the fewest for HLA-C alleles. Most CMV-associated TCR beta chains appeared to be HLA-restricted in a later analysis, and the HLA associations seemed to be driven largely by CMV exposure. Linkage disequilibrium might explain the correlated functional status among segregating V segments, but an unknown experimental factor could not be ruled out. A later analysis associated about 17,000 TCR beta sequences with specific HLA alleles at a false discovery rate of 0.05. In both the original and validation cohorts, the classifier was reported to diagnose cytomegalovirus status with high specificity and sensitivity. The study listed 150 to 200 TCR beta chains as associated with cytomegalovirus. Because HLA typing was missing for some donors at each locus, association tests included only the typed subset. According to a later analysis, parvovirus B19, influenza, CMV and Epstein-Barr virus appeared linked to several top co-occurrence clusters. Because counts were too low, approximately 15 rarely observed V segments, including chromosome 9 orphons, were excluded from the earlier analysis of 587 of the donors.

The library was built by means of the immunoSEQ multiplex PCR assay. For the multiplex PCR, a mixture combining 60 forward primers for TCR Vbeta segments and 13 reverse primers for TCR Jbeta segments was used. A multiplex PCR assay on genomic DNA amplified the CDR3 region of rearranged TCR beta genes. The amplified TCR beta libraries were sequenced on the Illumina HiSeq System as 87-base-pair reads. Concerning the study's data processing: A later analysis counted approximately 76 million unique TCR beta chains across the roughly 700 repertoires, and roughly 10 million of these chains were shared by at least two donors. A nearest-neighbor algorithm error-corrected the raw reads and collapsed the reads into unique sequences, merging closely related sequences to remove PCR and sequencing errors. To assign V, D and J gene segments, CDR3 sequences were aligned to IMGT reference sequences. For a sequence to be retained, at least a six-nucleotide match to both a V gene segment and a J gene segment was required. A rearrangement was called productive if the CDR3 had no stop codons and remained in frame with V and J, and every other rearrangement was called non-productive. Following IMGT convention, CDR3 was defined as the stretch from the second conserved V-encoded cysteine to the conserved J-encoded phenylalanine. Sequences without an unambiguous match to a single V gene segment were excluded from the earlier analysis of 500 to 700 of the donors. In an earlier analysis of approximately 590 of the donors, V segments were called functional above 56.7% productive rearrangements and were called segregating when the between-donor standard deviation exceeded 5%. A statistical classification framework was built to diagnose cytomegalovirus status from the catalog of TCR beta chain sequences. In a later analysis, TCR nucleotide sequences were compared against IMGT/GENE-DB human TR gene sequences so that V and J genes could be assigned. In a later analysis, CDR3 sequences and most-parsimonious VDJ recombination scenarios were assigned using the TCRdist pipeline. In a later analysis, each TCR beta chain was defined by its CDR3 amino acid sequence together with its V-gene family, and reads lacking a unique V-gene family were excluded. As a way to deal with suspected cross-contamination and a sequencing artifact, a later analysis dropped 640 or so nucleotide sequences that were highly shared and had low generation probability. In a later analysis, a clonal expansion index for each public chain was calculated from normalized within-repertoire ranks of inferred template counts. In a later analysis, generation probabilities were computed with a VDJ recombination model fitted to out-of-frame rearrangements, and the resulting probabilities were checked against IGoR. A later analysis scored TCR-TCR, TCR-HLA and TCR-CMV co-occurrence with hypergeometric tests, applying a repertoire-size bias correction to TCR pairs. A later analysis estimated false discovery rates by permuting HLA or CMV assignments 20 times. In a later analysis, co-occurring TCRs were grouped using DBSCAN, and TCRdist sequence similarity was added for clustering within HLA-allele-positive subsets. For co-occurrence clustering, repertoires with fewer than 30,000 or more than 120,000 public chains were excluded, along with a handful of repertoires with anomalous nucleotide sharing. The clones in this table, taken by TCRdb from immuneACCESS, are in-frame only. Not every clone is retained; where verified, under half of the shortfall comes from an unresolved V gene, and the cause of the rest is unknown. V and J calls and clone size follow that table, whereas D and trimming were derived from the DNA. The table for this sample lists 150,000 to 200,000 clones; 77% of them were counted only once. Together, the top ten hold 1.4% to 1.5% of the sample.

The cohort comprised around 690 healthy bone marrow donors. At the time of sampling, all cohort members were nominally healthy, though unrecorded immune exposures were likely present. The donor tested CMV seropositive, placing the donor among the approximately 290 seropositive members of the cohort. Every donor gave a peripheral blood sample, and the peripheral blood mononuclear cells from that sample were used for TCR beta sequencing. The Qiagen DNeasy Blood Extraction Kit was used to extract genomic DNA from the blood cell samples. The sample comprised PBMCs. This clonotype was sampled from a woman in her twenties or thirties in good health and CMV-seropositive.

The CDR3 protein: CAWSVGGSQDEQFF. The DNA is as follows: TGTGCCTGGAGTGTTGGCGGGAGTCAGGATGAGCAGTTCTTC. This chain joins TRBV30 to TRBJ2-1, with 7 junctional bases fitting TRBD2. The CDR1 and CDR2 encoded by the germline V gene (reference sequence) are GTSNPN and SVGIG. V is pruned by 0 bases and J by 8 bases, leaving 7 bases of the junction without a gene match. Including the terminal cysteine and phenylalanine, the CDR3 comprises 14 residues. CDR3 DNA only is kept here, 42 bases in frame from base 1. The reference TRBV30 and TRBJ2-1 proteins fill in what lies around the CDR3, so the full variable domain reads SQTIHQWPATLVQPVGSPLSLECTVEGTSNPNLYWYRQAAGRGLQLLFYSVGIGQISSEVPQNLSASRPQDRQFILSSKKLLLSDSGFYLCAWSVGGSQDEQFFGPGTRLTVL.